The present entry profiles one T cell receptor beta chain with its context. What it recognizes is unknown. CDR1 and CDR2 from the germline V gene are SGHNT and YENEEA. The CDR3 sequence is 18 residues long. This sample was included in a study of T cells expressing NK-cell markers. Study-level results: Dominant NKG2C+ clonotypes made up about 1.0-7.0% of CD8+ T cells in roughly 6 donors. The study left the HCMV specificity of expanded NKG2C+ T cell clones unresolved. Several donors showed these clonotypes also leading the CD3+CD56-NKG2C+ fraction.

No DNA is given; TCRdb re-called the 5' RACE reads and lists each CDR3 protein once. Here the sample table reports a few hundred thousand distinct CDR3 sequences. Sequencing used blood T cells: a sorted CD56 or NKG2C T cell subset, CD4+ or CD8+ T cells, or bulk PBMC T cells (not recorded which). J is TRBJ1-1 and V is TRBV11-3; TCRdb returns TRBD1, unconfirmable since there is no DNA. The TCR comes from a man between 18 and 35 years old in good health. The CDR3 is CASSLVRLPGTVNTEAFF.